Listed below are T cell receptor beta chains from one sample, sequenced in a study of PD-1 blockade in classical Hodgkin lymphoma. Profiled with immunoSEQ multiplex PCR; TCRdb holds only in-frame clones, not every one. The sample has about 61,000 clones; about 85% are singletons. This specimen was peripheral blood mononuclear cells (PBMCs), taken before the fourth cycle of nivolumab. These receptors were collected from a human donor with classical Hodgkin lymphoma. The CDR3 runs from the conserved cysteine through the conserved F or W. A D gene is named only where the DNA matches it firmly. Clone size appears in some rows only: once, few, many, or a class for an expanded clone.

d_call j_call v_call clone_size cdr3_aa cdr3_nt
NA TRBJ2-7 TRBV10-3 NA CAIGTNLEQYF TGTGCCATCGGAACCAATTTGGAGCAGTACTTC
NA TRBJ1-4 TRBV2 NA CASSDGQTINEKLFF TGTGCCAGCAGTGATGGGCAGACTATTAATGAAAAACTGTTTTTT
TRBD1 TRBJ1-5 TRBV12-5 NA CASGSPTGGDQPQHF TGTGCTAGTGGTTCACCTACAGGGGGAGATCAGCCCCAGCATTTT
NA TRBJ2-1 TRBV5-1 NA CASFGGFSYNEQFF TGCGCCAGCTTTGGGGGGTTCTCCTACAATGAGCAGTTCTTC
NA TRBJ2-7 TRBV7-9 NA CASTPTAILGEQYF TGTGCCAGCACCCCGACAGCCATCCTGGGAGAGCAGTACTTC
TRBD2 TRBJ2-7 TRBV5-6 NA CASSWGLAGSYEQYF TGTGCCAGCAGCTGGGGACTAGCGGGCTCCTACGAGCAGTACTTC
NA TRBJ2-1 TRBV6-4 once CASSDTTYNEQFF TGTGCCAGCAGTGACACCACCTACAATGAGCAGTTCTTC
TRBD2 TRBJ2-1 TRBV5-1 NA CASSEGLVVYNEQFF TGCGCCAGCAGCGAGGGACTAGTCGTTTACAATGAGCAGTTCTTC
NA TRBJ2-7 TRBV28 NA CASGRVQPYEQYF TGTGCCAGCGGACGGGTTCAACCCTACGAGCAGTACTTC
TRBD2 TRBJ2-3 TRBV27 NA CASRPTSEPVTQYF TGTGCCAGCAGGCCGACTAGCGAGCCGGTTACGCAGTATTTT
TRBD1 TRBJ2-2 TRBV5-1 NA CASSPDREGTGELFF TGCGCCAGCAGTCCTGACAGGGAAGGGACCGGGGAGCTGTTTTTT
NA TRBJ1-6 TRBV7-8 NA CASTLGGDSPLHF TGTGCCAGCACCCTTGGGGGAGATTCACCCCTCCACTTT
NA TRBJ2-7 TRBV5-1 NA CASSPTLTGYKSYEQYF TGCGCCAGCAGCCCCACCCTTACGGGGTACAAATCCTACGAGCAGTACTTC